The clone carrying this TCR beta chain was observed a handful of times. What it binds is not known. These data belong to a study of response to subunit inactivated influenza vaccine. Germline V lookup: CDR1 SEHNR, CDR2 FQNEAQ (reference sequence). V shed 5 bases and J 3 bases; nucleotides not matched to a gene: 7. This CDR3 has 15 amino acids. TCRdb itself ran the RT-PCR reads through MiXCR, one entry per CDR3 protein. Seen here are over 450,000 distinct CDR3 sequences, about an eighth observed once, and the top ten hold about 12%. Study-level points and caveats: Each seasonal influenza vaccination, the authors suggested, recruits few new T cells.

Sequences were derived from PBMCs from blood, sampled 45 days after vaccination. This clonotype was obtained from a man aged 50 or older who received an inactivated influenza vaccine. This chain uses TRBV7-9 with TRBJ1-3; TRBD1 matches at 7 bases. CDR3 protein: CASSPGQEIGNTIYF. For the CDR3, the DNA is TGTGCCAGCAGCCCCGGACAGGAGATTGGAAACACCATATATTTT. The full variable domain, with the rest looked up from reference TRBV7-9 and TRBJ1-3, is DTGVSQNPRHKITKRGQNVTFRCDPISEHNRLYWYRQTLGQGPEFLTYFQNEAQLEKSRLLSDRFSAERPKGSFSTLEIQRTEQGDSAMYLCASSPGQEIGNTIYFGEGSWLTVV.